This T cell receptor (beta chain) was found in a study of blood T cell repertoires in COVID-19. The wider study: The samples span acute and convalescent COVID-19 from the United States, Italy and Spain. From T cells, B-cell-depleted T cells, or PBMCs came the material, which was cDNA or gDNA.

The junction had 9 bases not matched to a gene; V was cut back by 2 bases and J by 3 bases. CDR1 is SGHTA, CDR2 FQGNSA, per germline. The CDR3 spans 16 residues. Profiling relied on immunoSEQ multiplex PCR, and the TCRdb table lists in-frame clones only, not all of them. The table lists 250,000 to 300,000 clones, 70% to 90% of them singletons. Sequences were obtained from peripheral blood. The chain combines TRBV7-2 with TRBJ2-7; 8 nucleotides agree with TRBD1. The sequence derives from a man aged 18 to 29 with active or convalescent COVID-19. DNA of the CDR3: TGTGCCAGCAGCTTATGGGGCCGGGACAGGATCTACGAGCAGTACTTC. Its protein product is CASSLWGRDRIYEQYF.